The 2 T cell receptor beta chains below come from one sample, sequenced in a study of shared T cell receptors in the human thymus. The repertoire was sequenced with immunoSEQ multiplex PCR; TCRdb's copy has only in-frame clones and lacks some. The table has hundreds of thousands of clones, about 89% seen once. In addition, the sample was reused for a study of human thymus T cells.

The specimen sequenced was thymocytes. These receptors all stem from a boy less than two years old with a congenital heart defect.

The chain joins TRBV5-1 to TRBJ2-5; 7 bases match TRBD1. The trim removed 1 base at V and 0 bases at J, leaving 6 bases unmatched. CDR1 and CDR2 (germline): SGHRS, YFSETQ. This CDR3 is built from 16 residues. CDR3 protein: CASSLRMGQHQETQYF. DNA of the CDR3: TGCGCCAGCAGCTTGCGGATGGGACAGCACCAAGAGACCCAGTACTTC.

This chain links TRBV25-1 with TRBJ2-1; 9 nucleotides match TRBD1. In germline, CDR1 is MGHDK, CDR2 SYGVNS. The CDR3 extends over 15 amino acids. Trimming took 3 bases from V and 7 from J; bases not matched to a gene: 7. CDR3 sequence: CASSDWDREMNEQFF. CDR3 coding DNA: TGTGCCAGCAGTGACTGGGACAGGGAGATGAATGAGCAGTTCTTC.